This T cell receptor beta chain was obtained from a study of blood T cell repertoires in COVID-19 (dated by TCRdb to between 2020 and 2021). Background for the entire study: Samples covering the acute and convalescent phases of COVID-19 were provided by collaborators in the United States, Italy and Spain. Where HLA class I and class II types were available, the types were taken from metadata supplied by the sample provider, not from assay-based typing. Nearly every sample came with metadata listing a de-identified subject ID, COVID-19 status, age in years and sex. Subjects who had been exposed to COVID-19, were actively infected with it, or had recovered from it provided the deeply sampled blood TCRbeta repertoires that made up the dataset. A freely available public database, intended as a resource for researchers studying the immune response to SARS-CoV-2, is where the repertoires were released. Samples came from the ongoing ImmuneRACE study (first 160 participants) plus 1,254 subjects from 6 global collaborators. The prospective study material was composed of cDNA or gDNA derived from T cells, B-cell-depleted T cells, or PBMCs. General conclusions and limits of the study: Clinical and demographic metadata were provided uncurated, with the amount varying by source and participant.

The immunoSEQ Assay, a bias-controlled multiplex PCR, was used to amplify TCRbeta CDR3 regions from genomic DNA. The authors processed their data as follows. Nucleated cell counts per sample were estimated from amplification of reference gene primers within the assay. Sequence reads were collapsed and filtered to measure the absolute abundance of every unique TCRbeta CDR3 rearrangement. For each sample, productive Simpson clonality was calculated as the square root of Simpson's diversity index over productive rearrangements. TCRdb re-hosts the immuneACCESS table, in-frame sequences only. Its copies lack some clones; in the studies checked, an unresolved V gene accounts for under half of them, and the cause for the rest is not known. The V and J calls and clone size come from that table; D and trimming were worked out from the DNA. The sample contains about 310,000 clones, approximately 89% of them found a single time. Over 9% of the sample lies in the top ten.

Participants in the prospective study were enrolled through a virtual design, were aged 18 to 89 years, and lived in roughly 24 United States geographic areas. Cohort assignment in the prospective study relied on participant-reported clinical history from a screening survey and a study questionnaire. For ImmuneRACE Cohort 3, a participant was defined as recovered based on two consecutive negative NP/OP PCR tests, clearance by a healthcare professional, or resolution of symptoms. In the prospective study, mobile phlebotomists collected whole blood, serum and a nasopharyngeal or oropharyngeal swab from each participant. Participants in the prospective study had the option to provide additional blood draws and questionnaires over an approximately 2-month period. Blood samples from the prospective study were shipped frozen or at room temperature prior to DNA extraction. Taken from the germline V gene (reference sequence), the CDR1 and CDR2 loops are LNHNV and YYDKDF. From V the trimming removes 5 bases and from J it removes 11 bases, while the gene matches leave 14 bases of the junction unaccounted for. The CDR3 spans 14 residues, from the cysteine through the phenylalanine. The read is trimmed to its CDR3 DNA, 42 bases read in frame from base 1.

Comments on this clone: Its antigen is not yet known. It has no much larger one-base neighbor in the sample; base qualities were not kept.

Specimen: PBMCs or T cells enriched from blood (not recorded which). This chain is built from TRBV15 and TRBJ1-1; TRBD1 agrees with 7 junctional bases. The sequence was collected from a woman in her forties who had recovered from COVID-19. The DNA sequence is TGTGCCACCAGCCTCCGACAGGGCCTGACTTGGGCTTTCTTT. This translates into CATSLRQGLTWAFF.